This T cell receptor beta chain was captured by sequencing in a study of T cells in Graves' hyperthyroidism and ophthalmopathy (dated by TCRdb to about 2019). A note on the overall study: Peripheral blood samples were taken at initial diagnosis, before any treatment was given. To identify TCR V-J signatures that set the groups apart, the researchers used a discovery cohort of 100 patients, made up of 40 to 45 with Graves' ophthalmopathy and 57 with stable Graves' hyperthyroidism. Prospective prediction of ophthalmopathy was tested in an independent validation cohort of 18 to 20 hyperthyroidism patients and 17 patients who later progressed to ophthalmopathy. The 95 to 100 discovery patients were randomly divided into training and test sets at a 7:3 ratio. In addition, the study compared T-cell repertoires in thyroid tissue and in blood from a handful of Graves' hyperthyroidism patients. After blood sampling, hyperthyroidism patients were treated with methimazole at a starting dose of 30 mg daily, and ophthalmopathy patients were treated with high-dose intravenous methylprednisolone. The paper describes TCR Vbeta CDR3 sequencing of 130 to 150 peripheral blood samples, made up of 43 ophthalmopathy patients, some 80 hyperthyroidism patients and some 17 progressor patients. What the authors observed across the whole study: During validation, the model predicted progression to ophthalmopathy a median of around 6 months ahead of onset, with more than 60% sensitivity and 72% to 85% specificity. A model built on a 13 V-J signature distinguished ophthalmopathy from stable hyperthyroidism, reaching 85% to 90% sensitivity and approximately 81% specificity in cross-validation and 80%/75% in testing. Most expanded thyroid clonotypes (frequency above 0.001) were also detected in blood, suggesting blood repertoires may reflect thyroid immune responses. Sample size was not statistically predetermined, and investigators were not blinded to group allocation.

TCR beta CDR3 regions were amplified from RNA transcripts. For the first round of RT-PCR on the TCR CDR3, the HTBI primer set was used together with the Qiagen OneStep RT-PCR kit. Libraries were constructed in a second round of multiplex PCR, after which size selection and purification were performed. Sequencing of the libraries was done on an Illumina HiSeq2000 using paired-end 100 bp reads. The original pipeline was this. SOAPnuke was used to process the raw data, removing reads that contained adapters or uncalled bases, had a mean Phred below 15, or lacked an exact match to the constant primer or identifier. High-quality paired reads were merged using COPE v1.2.5, and each unique nucleotide sequence was defined as a clonotype. Clonotypes were aligned to IMGT TRBV, TRBD and TRBJ reference segments using MiTCR v1.1. The analysis included only V-J combinations with a frequency above 0.0001, which together covered around 99% of the repertoires. The TCS score was defined as F50 (clonal expansion) divided by E x V (chaos), with BLOSUM62-based TCRdist calculated between CDR3 peptides within each V-J. Welch's t-statistics and random forest reduced roughly 530 V-J features to 13, which were used in a naive Bayes classifier (R e1071). Through fastp at Q25 and MiXCR, TCRdb rebuilt clones from the public reads, retaining in-frame beta chains. Rows with a matching CDR3 protein are joined into one entry that keeps the most common DNA and genes. The V and J calls and clone size are TCRdb's, not the authors'. The sample contains fewer than 350,000 distinct CDR3 sequences, roughly 20% of them found a single time. The ten biggest clones cover roughly 49% of the sample.

Stable Graves' hyperthyroidism was defined as no progression to ophthalmopathy during 18 months of follow-up. Hyperthyroidism patients were newly diagnosed, with disease duration under 2 months, and aged 18 to 65 years. The study excluded patients with uncontrolled infections, other autoimmune diseases, pregnancy or lactation. Diagnoses were established on the basis of clinical symptoms, serum thyroxine and TRAb, thyroid ultrasound, and orbital computed tomography. PBMCs were isolated from 10 ml of fresh peripheral blood by Ficoll-Paque density gradient centrifugation. Total RNA was extracted using Trizol reagent, and RNA quality was assessed on an Agilent 2100 Bioanalyzer. Based on the germline V gene (reference sequence), the CDR1 and CDR2 sequences are SEHNR and FQNEAQ. CDR3 length: 16 amino acids, cysteine to phenylalanine. This entry keeps only the CDR3 DNA: 48 bases, framed from base 1. Trimming removed 5 bases from V and 3 bases from J; the gene matches leave 12 bases unexplained.

Concerning this clonotype itself: No cognate antigen has been identified for it. No base qualities exist here, and no much larger clone lies one base off it.

Material for sequencing was blood. The origin of this receptor is a woman in her fifties or sixties with Graves' hyperthyroidism. The chain employs TRBV7-9 and TRBJ2-7; 8 bases in the junction line up with TRBD2. In nucleotides, the sequence is TGTGCCAGCAGCCTTCCAGGCGGGAGCGGGAGCTACGAGCAGTACTTC. It codes for CASSLPGGSGSYEQYF.